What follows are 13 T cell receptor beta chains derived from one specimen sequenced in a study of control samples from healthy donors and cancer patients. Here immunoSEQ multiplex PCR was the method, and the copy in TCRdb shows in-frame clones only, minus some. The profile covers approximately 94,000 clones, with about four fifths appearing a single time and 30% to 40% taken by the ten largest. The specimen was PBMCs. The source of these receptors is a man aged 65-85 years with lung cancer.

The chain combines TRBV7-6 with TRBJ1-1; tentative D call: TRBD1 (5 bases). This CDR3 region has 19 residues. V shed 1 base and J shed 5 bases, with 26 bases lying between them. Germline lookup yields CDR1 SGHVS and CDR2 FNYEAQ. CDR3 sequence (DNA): TGTGCCAGCAGCTTAGGTCCCTGGCAGGGCACGTTGAAACGGACTGAAGCTTTCTTT. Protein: CASSLGPWQGTLKRTEAFF. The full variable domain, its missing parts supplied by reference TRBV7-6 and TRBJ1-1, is GAGVSQSPRYKVTKRGQDVALRCDPISGHVSLYWYRQALGQGPEFLTYFNYEAQQDKSGLPNDRFSAERPEGSISTLTIQRTEQRDSAMYRCASSLGPWQGTLKRTEAFFGQGTRLTVV.

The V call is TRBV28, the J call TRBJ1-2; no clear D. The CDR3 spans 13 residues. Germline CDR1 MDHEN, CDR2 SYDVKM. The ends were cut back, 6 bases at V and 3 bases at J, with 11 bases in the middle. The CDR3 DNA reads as TGTGCCAGCAGCCTGTTAAGTGACTATGGCTACACCTTC. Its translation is CASSLLSDYGYTF.

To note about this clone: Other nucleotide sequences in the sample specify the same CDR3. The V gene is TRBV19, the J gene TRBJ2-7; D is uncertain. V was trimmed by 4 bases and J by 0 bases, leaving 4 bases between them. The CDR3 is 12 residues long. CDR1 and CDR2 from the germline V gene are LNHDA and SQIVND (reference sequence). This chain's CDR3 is CASSSSSYEQYF. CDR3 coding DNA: TGTGCCAGTAGTAGCAGCTCCTACGAGCAGTACTTC.

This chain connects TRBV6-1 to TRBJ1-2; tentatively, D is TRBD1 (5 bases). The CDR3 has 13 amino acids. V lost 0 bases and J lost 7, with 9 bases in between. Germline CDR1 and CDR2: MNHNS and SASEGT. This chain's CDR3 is CASSEAGTLGYTF. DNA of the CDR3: TGTGCCAGCAGTGAAGCAGGGACCCTTGGCTACACCTTC.

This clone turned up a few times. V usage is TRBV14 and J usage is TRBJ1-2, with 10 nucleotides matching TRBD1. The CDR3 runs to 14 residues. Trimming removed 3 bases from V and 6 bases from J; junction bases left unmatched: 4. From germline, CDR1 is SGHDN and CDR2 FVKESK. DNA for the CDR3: TGTGCCAGCAGCCAGAGGGGGACAGGGGATGGCTACACCTTC. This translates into CASSQRGTGDGYTF.

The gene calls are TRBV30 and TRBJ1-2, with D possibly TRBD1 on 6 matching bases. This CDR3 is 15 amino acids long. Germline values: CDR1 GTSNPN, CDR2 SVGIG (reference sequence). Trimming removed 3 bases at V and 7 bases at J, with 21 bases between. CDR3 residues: CAWRPRGWQGSGYTF. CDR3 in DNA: TGTGCCTGGAGACCTAGGGGGTGGCAGGGCAGTGGCTACACCTTC.

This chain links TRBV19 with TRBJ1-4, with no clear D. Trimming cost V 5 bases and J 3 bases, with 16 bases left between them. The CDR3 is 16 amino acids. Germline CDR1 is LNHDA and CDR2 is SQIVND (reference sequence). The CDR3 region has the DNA TGTGCCAGTAGTTCCCACCTGACCATGGCTAATGAAAAACTGTTTTTT. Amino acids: CASSSHLTMANEKLFF.

CDR3 loop: CSVRGAGKQYF. The CDR3 DNA is TGCAGCGTTCGAGGGGCGGGGAAGCAGTATTTT. The chain has TRBV29-1 and TRBJ2-3; D might be TRBD2 (6 bases). The V gene lost 5 bases and the J gene lost 11 bases, with 14 bases spanning the gap. Germline values: CDR1 SQVTM, CDR2 ANQGSEA. CDR3 length: 11 residues.

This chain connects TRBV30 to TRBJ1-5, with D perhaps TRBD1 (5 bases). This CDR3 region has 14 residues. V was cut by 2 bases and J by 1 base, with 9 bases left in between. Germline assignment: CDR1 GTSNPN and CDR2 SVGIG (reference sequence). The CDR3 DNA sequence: TGTGCCTGGAGTCAACAGGAGAGCAATCAGCCCCAGCATTTT. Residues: CAWSQQESNQPQHF.

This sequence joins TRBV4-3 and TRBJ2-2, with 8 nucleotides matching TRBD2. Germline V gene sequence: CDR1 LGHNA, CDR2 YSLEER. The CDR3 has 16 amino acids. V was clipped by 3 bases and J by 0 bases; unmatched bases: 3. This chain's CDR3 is CASSQLAGTNTGELFF. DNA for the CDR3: TGCGCCAGCAGCCAGTTAGCGGGGACGAACACCGGGGAGCTGTTTTTT.

CDR3 DNA: TGCGCCAGCAGCTCGGCGACCAGGGGCGGTCGGCTGGACACTGAAGCTTTCTTT. Amino acids: CASSSATRGGRLDTEAFF. The gene calls are TRBV5-1 and TRBJ1-1, with D perhaps TRBD1 (6 bases). V was clipped by 3 bases and J by 3 bases, with 24 bases between them. Germline CDR1 SGHRS, CDR2 YFSETQ. The CDR3 has 18 amino acids.

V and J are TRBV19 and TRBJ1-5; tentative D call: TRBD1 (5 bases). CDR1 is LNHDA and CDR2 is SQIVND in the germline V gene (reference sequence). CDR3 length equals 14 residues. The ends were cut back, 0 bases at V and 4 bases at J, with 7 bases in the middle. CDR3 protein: CASSIDWGNQPQHF. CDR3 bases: TGTGCCAGTAGTATAGATTGGGGGAATCAGCCCCAGCATTTT.

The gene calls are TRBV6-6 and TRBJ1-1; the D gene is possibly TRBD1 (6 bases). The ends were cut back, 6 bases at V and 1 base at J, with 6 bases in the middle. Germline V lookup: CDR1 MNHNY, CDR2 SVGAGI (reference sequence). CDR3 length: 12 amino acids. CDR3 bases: TGTGCCAGCAGGGGACAGAACACTGAAGCTTTCTTT. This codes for CASRGQNTEAFF.